Shown below are 18 T cell receptor beta chains from a single sample sequenced in a study of T cells in Graves' hyperthyroidism and ophthalmopathy. TCR beta CDR3 region amplification was performed from RNA transcripts. A set of HTBI primers served as the primers for a first-round RT-PCR of the TCR CDR3. TCRdb fed the multiplex PCR reads into MiXCR, producing one record per CDR3 protein. This table has about 720,000 distinct CDR3 sequences, about 19% appearing once. Input material: blood. These receptor sequences come from a woman in her forties or fifties with Graves' hyperthyroidism that later progressed to Graves' ophthalmopathy.

The sample holds a few counts of this clonotype. This chain links TRBV29-1 with TRBJ1-4; the D gene is possibly TRBD1 (5 bases). The V end lost 2 bases, the J end lost 4 bases, and 11 bases lay between the germline ends. Germline-derived CDR1 and CDR2 are SQVTM and ANQGSEA. This CDR3 contains 14 residues. The CDR3 nucleotides are TGCAGCGTTGAAAGGCAGGGTCATAATGAAAAACTGTTTTTT. Translation: CSVERQGHNEKLFF.

The J gene is TRBJ2-1, the V gene TRBV30; 8 bases map to TRBD2. Trimming took 4 bases from V and 2 from J; bases not matched to a gene: 7. This CDR3 region has 15 residues. Germline lookup yields CDR1 GTSNPN and CDR2 SVGIG (reference sequence). Here the CDR3 DNA reads TGTGCCTGGACCTCCGGGGGGGACCCCTACAATGAGCAGTTCTTC. This gives the protein CAWTSGGDPYNEQFF.

This clonotype appeared many times. The chain employs TRBV7-9 and TRBJ1-2, with a tentative D call TRBD1 (5 bases). Per germline, CDR1 SEHNR and CDR2 FQNEAQ (reference sequence). Between the trimmed V and J ends, which lost 6 bases and 0 bases, there was a span of 11 bases. The CDR3 extends over 14 amino acids. CDR3 region: CASSSTTANYGYTF. CDR3 sequence (DNA): TGTGCCAGCAGTTCCACGACAGCTAACTATGGCTACACCTTC.

This clonotype was counted between two and nine times. The chain recombines TRBV29-1 with TRBJ1-1; D not resolved. Per germline, CDR1 SQVTM and CDR2 ANQGSEA. This CDR3 has 12 residues. The V end lost 4 bases, the J end lost 1 base, and 7 bases lay between the germline ends. CDR3 DNA: TGCAGCGTTGGTACACCGAACACTGAAGCTTTCTTT. It encodes CSVGTPNTEAFF.

Many counts were recorded for this clonotype. The chain employs TRBV20-1 and TRBJ2-7; D perhaps matches TRBD1 (6 bases). V was shortened by 3 bases and J by 4 bases, with 13 bases between the two germline ends. CDR1 is DFQATT, CDR2 SNEGSKA, per germline (reference sequence). CDR3 length equals 13 residues. The CDR3 DNA follows: TGCAGTGCTAGTAAGGGGGATCTTTACGAGCAGTACTTC. It specifies CSASKGDLYEQYF.

This clonotype has only a few counts. CDR3 sequence reads: CSVDDNNEQFF. Here the CDR3 DNA reads TGCAGCGTTGACGATAACAATGAGCAGTTCTTC. The chain uses TRBV29-1 and TRBJ2-1, with D uncertain. The CDR3 runs 11 residues. Germline loops: CDR1 SQVTM, CDR2 ANQGSEA. V lost 3 bases, J lost 5 bases, and 5 bases lay in between.

This clonotype was picked up many times. The chain couples TRBV20-1 to TRBJ2-3; 8 bases line up with TRBD1. This CDR3 is built from 14 residues. Per the germline V gene, CDR1 is DFQATT and CDR2 is SNEGSKA (reference sequence). The J segment lost 2 bases and the V segment lost 7 bases, leaving 8 bases of the junction unmatched. The CDR3 spells CSVTGTGSTDTQYF. Written as DNA, the CDR3 is TGCAGTGTGACCGGGACAGGCTCCACAGATACGCAGTATTTT.

With regard to this clonotype: One end of the junction fails to match germline, which may point to a read error. The gene calls are TRBV19 and TRBJ1-6; D gene uncertain. This CDR3 comprises 15 residues. The germline CDR1 and CDR2 sequences are LNHDA and SQIVND (reference sequence). The CDR3 here is CASNIRDSYNSPPHF. CDR3 coding DNA: TGTGCCAGTAATATCCGGGATTCCTATAATTCACCCCCCCACTTT.

This clonotype was counted between two and nine times. The chain has TRBV10-3 and TRBJ2-2, with a possible D match to TRBD2 (6 bases). The germline V and J ends were trimmed by 2 bases and 3 bases, with 7 bases remaining between them. The germline V gene has CDR1 ENHRY and CDR2 SYGVKD. The CDR3 loop spans 14 amino acids. CDR3 region: CAISEGGDTGELFF. Here the CDR3 DNA reads TGTGCCATCAGTGAGGGCGGGGACACCGGGGAGCTGTTTTTT.

This clonotype was counted between two and nine times. A much larger clone differs from this one at a single base, so this may be a read error. No conserved phenylalanine or tryptophan is present at the end of the CDR3, so a read error is the likely explanation. V is TRBV2 and J is TRBJ1-1; D unclear. The germline V gene has CDR1 SNHLY and CDR2 FYNNEI. There are 11 residues in the CDR3. V was shortened by 6 bases and J by 4 bases, with 6 bases between the two germline ends. The CDR3 protein is CASRTLTEAFL. CDR3 bases: TGTGCCAGCAGGACCCTCACTGAAGCTTTCCTT.

This clonotype was seen many times. J is TRBJ2-7 and V is TRBV13; 8 bases are a match to TRBD1. The CDR3 has 15 residues. Germline trimming cut 5 bases from V and 7 bases from J; bases unmatched to any gene: 13. Germline V lookup: CDR1 PRHDT, CDR2 FYEKMQ (reference sequence). CDR3 sequence: CASSIARTGFGEQYF. The CDR3 DNA reads as TGTGCCAGCAGCATCGCCCGGACAGGGTTCGGGGAGCAGTACTTC.

This clonotype was observed at least ten times. The chain couples TRBV6-1 to TRBJ2-3, with D possibly being TRBD2 (7 bases). Trimming pared 6 bases from V and 3 bases from J, leaving 13 bases between. Germline V gene data show CDR1 as MNHNS and CDR2 as SASEGT. The CDR3 contains 14 residues. In DNA, the CDR3 is TGTGCCAGCAGGCCCAGGGGAGGGACAGATACGCAGTATTTT. Amino acid sequence: CASRPRGGTDTQYF.

This clonotype occurred many times. V is TRBV2 and J is TRBJ2-1; either TRBD1 or TRBD2 may supply D (5 bases each). The germline V gene has CDR1 SNHLY and CDR2 FYNNEI. Between the trimmed V and J ends, which lost 5 bases and 6 bases, there was a span of 14 bases. The length of the CDR3 is 14 residues. DNA for the CDR3: TGTGCCAGCAGTATATCCAGGGACCCCAATGAGCAGTTCTTC. This gives the protein CASSISRDPNEQFF.

This clonotype showed up just a few times. The chain carries TRBV7-2 and TRBJ1-4; TRBD1 agrees at 7 bases. V gave up 5 bases and J gave up 7 bases; unmatched junction bases: 7. The CDR3 runs to 14 residues. CDR1 and CDR2 (germline): SGHTA, FQGNSA. CDR3: CASSRGRISEKLFF. CDR3 DNA sequence: TGTGCCAGCAGCAGGGGGCGAATAAGTGAAAAACTGTTTTTT.

This clonotype has a count of ten or more. The rearrangement uses TRBV20-1 and TRBJ2-5; TRBD2 matches 7 bases. CDR1 is DFQATT, CDR2 SNEGSKA, per germline (reference sequence). The junction had 6 bases not matched to a gene; V was cut back by 5 bases and J by 0 bases. The CDR3 runs 14 residues. CDR3 in amino acids: CSAVRTRDQETQYF. The CDR3 bases are TGCAGTGCTGTCCGGACTAGGGACCAAGAGACCCAGTACTTC.

Ten or more counts support this clonotype. The chain joins TRBV29-1 to TRBJ2-1, with D hard to call. The CDR3 sequence is 13 residues long. Germline lookup yields CDR1 SQVTM and CDR2 ANQGSEA. V lost 7 bases to trimming and J lost 5 bases, with 15 bases between them. CDR3 in amino acids: CSASNPADNEQFF. DNA of the CDR3: TGCAGCGCAAGCAACCCTGCCGACAATGAGCAGTTCTTC.

This clonotype occurred many times. The chain links TRBV6-5 to TRBJ1-3; TRBD1 matches at 9 bases. The CDR3 has 15 amino acids. J was trimmed by 10 bases and V by 2 bases; bases with no gene match: 9. The germline V gene encodes CDR1 MNHEY and CDR2 SVGAGI. The CDR3 spells CASSYAPGQGWTIYF. The CDR3 DNA reads TGTGCCAGCAGTTACGCACCGGGACAGGGCTGGACCATATATTTT.

This clonotype was counted a few times. V gene TRBV6-5 combines with J gene TRBJ1-3; TRBD1 might be the D (5 bases). This CDR3 contains 17 residues. Per germline, CDR1 MNHEY and CDR2 SVGAGI. Trimming took 0 bases from V and 0 from J, leaving 12 bases between them. The CDR3 nucleotides are TGTGCCAGCAGTTACTCTGTGCGGGGGACCTCTGGAAACACCATATATTTT. Amino acids: CASSYSVRGTSGNTIYF.